This entry features one T cell receptor (beta chain) sequence. This clonotype has only a few counts. Its antigen specificity is not known. Nothing much larger sits one base from this clone, and base qualities are not available. Trimmed from V: 6 bases; trimmed from J: 5 bases; junction bases lacking a gene match: 9. The CDR3 numbers 15 residues from cysteine through phenylalanine. Only the CDR3 part of the read is kept: 45 bases, read in frame from the first base. The method behind the library was 5' RACE. The listed sequencing device is Illumina HiSeq 2000. Template switching added a universal primer binding site, and the final cDNA carried a unique molecular identifier that allowed TCR cDNA molecules to be counted accurately. Specific primers in the conserved constant-segment region were used to synthesize first-strand cDNA for the TCR alpha and beta chains. To control for contamination, each cDNA library was double barcoded with a SMART-Mk sample barcode plus Illumina barcodes. Two successive PCR steps introduced TruSeq adapter sequences along with Illumina sample barcodes. TCR alpha and beta cDNA libraries were sequenced on the Illumina HiSeq platform with custom primers. The study's processing was this. MiGEC processed the raw reads to extract unique molecular identifiers, while MiXCR was used to determine the CDR3 positions. Recombination models were inferred per individual with the repgenHMM and IGoR tools using an EM algorithm. The analysis of shared clonotypes was done with the tcR package in R, with sharing normalized by the product of cloneset sizes. To study raw recombination without the effects of thymic and clonal selection, out-of-frame nonproductive sequences were analyzed. In-frame beta chains were kept once TCRdb had trimmed the public reads at Q25 with fastp and called clones with MiXCR. Rows with a matching CDR3 protein are joined into one entry that keeps the most common DNA and genes. The V and J calls and clone size are TCRdb's, not the authors'. The sample table holds a few hundred thousand distinct CDR3 sequences, of which approximately 10% were seen once. The biggest ten clones account for 2.5% to 3% of the sample.

The sample originates from a study of identical twins (dated by TCRdb to about 2016). In terms of the full investigation: To test whether fetal clonotypes persist, the study used deep sequencing on TCR alpha and beta repertoires from monozygotic twins, unrelated adults of various ages, and cord blood. To rule out contamination, the twin experiments were replicated at different times with different library preparation protocols. Study-wide conclusions, independent of this receptor: Invariant T cells such as MAIT and iNKT could partly confound zero-insertion analyses, although diverse VJ usage argued against such confounding for most clonotypes. In monozygotic twins, out-of-frame TCR alpha sharing was systematically underestimated by recombination models, although the models agreed with sharing between unrelated individuals. Because the same donors could not be followed over many years, the conclusions depended on cross-sectional statistical analysis. Out-of-frame TCR alpha sequences shared between twins showed an excess of low generation-probability sequences compared with coincidental sharing between unrelated individuals. Fewer insertions were carried by abundant cord blood beta clonotypes, a similar but weaker trend appeared in young adult naive repertoires, and no such trend appeared in memory repertoires. In beta out-of-frame sequences, excess twin sharing was weaker, because having fewer shared sequences lowered the signal-to-noise ratio.

Every donor in the study was a healthy Caucasian. Three pairs of female monozygotic twins, all aged roughly 18 to 29 years, were included in the twin cohort. The RNA used for TCR libraries was isolated from peripheral blood mononuclear cells. These data were also reused for a study on yellow fever vaccine responses in identical twins. According to the second study: According to the authors, in identical twins the way T cells responded to vaccination appeared partly convergent and partly personalized. The study precisely tracked vaccine-responding T cell clones in identical twins.

Sequencing used PBMCs. The TCR sequence derives from a woman aged 18-29 years in good health. The V and J segments used are TRBV12-3 or TRBV12-4 and TRBJ2-5; TRBD1 matches 10 bases in the middle. The CDR3 protein: CASSTGTGERETQYF. The DNA reads as follows: TGTGCCAGCAGCACCGGGACAGGGGAACGGGAGACCCAGTACTTC.